This T cell receptor (beta chain) was sequenced in a study of OX40 agonist ivuxolimab in advanced cancers. Clones were sequenced by immunoSEQ multiplex PCR, and TCRdb holds only the in-frame ones, with some missing. The table lists about 35,000 clones, 84% of them singletons. CDR3 length: 16 amino acids. Germline values: CDR1 SNHLY, CDR2 FYNNEI. The V segment lost 6 bases and the J segment 4 bases; nucleotides outside the gene matches: 11. Worth noting for this clone: Its antigen is not known.

Overall study findings and caveats: It was not determined which antigens were specifically recognized by the peripheral T cells that had undergone clonal expansion.

The chain recombines TRBV2 with TRBJ1-2, with 10 bases lining up with TRBD1. This TCR came from an adult with an advanced solid tumor such as melanoma, head and neck, liver or kidney cancer. The sample here was CD4+ or CD8+ T cells sorted from blood, taken in a trial of the OX40 agonist ivuxolimab. The CDR3 loop reads CASSESGTGAIYGYTF. The CDR3 coding sequence is TGTGCCAGCAGCGAGTCCGGGACAGGGGCAATCTATGGCTACACCTTC.